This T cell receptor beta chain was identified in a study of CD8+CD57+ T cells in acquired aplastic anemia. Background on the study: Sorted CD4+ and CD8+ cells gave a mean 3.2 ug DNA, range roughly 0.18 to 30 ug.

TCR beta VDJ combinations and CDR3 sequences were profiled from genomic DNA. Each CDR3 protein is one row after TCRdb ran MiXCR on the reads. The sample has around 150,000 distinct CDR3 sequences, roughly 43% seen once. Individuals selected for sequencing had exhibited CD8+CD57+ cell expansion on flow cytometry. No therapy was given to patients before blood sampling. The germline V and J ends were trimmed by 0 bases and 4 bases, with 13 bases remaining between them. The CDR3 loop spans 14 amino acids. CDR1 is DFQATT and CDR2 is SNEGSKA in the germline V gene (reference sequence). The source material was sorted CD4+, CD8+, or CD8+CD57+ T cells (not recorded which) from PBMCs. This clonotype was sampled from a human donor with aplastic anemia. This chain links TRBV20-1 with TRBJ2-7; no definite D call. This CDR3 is CSARDPFTVYEQYF. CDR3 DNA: TGCAGTGCTAGAGATCCCTTTACAGTGTACGAGCAGTACTTC.